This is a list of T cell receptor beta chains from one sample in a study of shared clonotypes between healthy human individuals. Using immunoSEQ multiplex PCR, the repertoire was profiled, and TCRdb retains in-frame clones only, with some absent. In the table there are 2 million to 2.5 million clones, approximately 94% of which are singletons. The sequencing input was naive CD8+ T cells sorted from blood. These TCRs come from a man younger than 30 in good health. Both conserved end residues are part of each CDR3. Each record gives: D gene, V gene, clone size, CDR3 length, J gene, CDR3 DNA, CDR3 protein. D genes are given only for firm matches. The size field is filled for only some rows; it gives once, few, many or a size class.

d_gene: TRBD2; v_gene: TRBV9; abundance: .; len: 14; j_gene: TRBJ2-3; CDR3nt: TGTGCCAGCAGCCGGGAGGCCATCACAGATACGCAGTATTTT; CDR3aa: CASSREAITDTQYF
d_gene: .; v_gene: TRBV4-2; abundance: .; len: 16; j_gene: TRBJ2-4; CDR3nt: TGTGCCAGCAGCCCCCAACTGGGGTATGGGGAAAACATTCAGTACTTC; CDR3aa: CASSPQLGYGENIQYF
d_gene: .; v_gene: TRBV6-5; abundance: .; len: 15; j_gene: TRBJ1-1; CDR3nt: TGTGCCAGCAGTTACTCGCGGGGGCTGCGCACTGAAGCTTTCTTT; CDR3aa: CASSYSRGLRTEAFF
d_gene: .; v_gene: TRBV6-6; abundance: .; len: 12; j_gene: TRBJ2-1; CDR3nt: TGTGCCGCGAGGGCCGGCGGCGATGAGCAGTTCTTC; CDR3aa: CAARAGGDEQFF
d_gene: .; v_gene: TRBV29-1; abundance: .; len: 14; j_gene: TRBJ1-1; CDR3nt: TGCAGCGTTGAGGGGAGGGGGGGCTTGACTGAAGCTTTCTTT; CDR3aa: CSVEGRGGLTEAFF
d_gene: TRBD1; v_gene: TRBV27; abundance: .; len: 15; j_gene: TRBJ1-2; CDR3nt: TGTGCCAGCAGTCCCTTCACAGGGGAAAACTATGGCTACACCTTC; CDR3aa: CASSPFTGENYGYTF
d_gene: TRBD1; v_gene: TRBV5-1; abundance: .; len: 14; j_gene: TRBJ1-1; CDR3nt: TGCGCCAGCAGCTGGACAGGTCTCGACACTGAAGCTTTCTTT; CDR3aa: CASSWTGLDTEAFF
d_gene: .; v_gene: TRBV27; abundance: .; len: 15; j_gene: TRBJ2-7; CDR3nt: TGTGCCAGCAGTCCCCTCCGGGGAGCAGACTACGAGCAGTACTTC; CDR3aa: CASSPLRGADYEQYF
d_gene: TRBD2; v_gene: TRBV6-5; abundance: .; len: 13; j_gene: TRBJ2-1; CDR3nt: TGTGCCAGCAGTTACGCGGGGGTTAATGAGCAGTTCTTC; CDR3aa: CASSYAGVNEQFF
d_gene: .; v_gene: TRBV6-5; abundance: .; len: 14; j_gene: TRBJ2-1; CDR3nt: TGTGCCAGCGGGGACGTTAGCTCCTACAATGAGCAGTTCTTC; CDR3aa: CASGDVSSYNEQFF
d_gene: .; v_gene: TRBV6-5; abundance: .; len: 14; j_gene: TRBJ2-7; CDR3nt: TGTGCCAGCAGTTACGGAGGGGGGCCCTACGAGCAGTACTTC; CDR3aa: CASSYGGGPYEQYF
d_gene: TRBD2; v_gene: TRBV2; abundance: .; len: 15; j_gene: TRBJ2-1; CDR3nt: TGTGCCAGCGGGGCGGCTAGCGGGGGAGGCAATGAGCAGTTCTTC; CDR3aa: CASGAASGGGNEQFF
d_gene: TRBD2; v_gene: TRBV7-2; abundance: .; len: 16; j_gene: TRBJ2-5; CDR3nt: TGTGCCAGCAGCTTCACTGAGTTAGCGGGAGTTGAGACCCAGTACTTC; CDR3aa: CASSFTELAGVETQYF
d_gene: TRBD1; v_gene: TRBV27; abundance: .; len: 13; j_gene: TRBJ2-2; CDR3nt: TGTGCCAGCAGTTTGTGGGACAGCGGGGAGCTGTTTTTT; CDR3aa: CASSLWDSGELFF
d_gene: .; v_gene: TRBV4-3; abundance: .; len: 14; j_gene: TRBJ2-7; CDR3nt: TGCGCCAGCAGCCAAGATTCAGACGCCGACGAGCAGTACTTC; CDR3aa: CASSQDSDADEQYF
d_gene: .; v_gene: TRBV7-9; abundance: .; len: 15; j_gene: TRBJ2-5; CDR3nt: TGTGCCAGCAGCCCACGGGACATGCGACAAGAGACCCAGTACTTC; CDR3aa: CASSPRDMRQETQYF
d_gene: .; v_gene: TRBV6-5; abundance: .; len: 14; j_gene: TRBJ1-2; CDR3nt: TGTGCCAGCGGATCCGGGCCCTCGGCGGATGGCTACACCTTC; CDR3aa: CASGSGPSADGYTF
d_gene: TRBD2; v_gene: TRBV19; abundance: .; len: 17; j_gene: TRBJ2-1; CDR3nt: TGTGCCAGTAGTCCCCCGGGACTAGCGGGAGACTACAATGAGCAGTTCTTC; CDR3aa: CASSPPGLAGDYNEQFF
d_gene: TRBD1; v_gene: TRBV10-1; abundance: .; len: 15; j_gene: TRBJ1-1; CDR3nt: TGCGCCAGCAGTGAGGCTGGGACAGCGAACACTGAAGCTTTCTTT; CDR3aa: CASSEAGTANTEAFF
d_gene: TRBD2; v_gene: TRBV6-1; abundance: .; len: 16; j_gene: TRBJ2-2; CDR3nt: TGTGCCAGCAGTGAGGTAGCGGGAGTAGGTACCGGGGAGCTGTTTTTT; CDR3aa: CASSEVAGVGTGELFF
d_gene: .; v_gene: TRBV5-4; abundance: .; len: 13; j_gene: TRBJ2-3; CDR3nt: TGTGCCAGCAGCTTACTAGTTACCGATACGCAGTATTTT; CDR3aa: CASSLLVTDTQYF
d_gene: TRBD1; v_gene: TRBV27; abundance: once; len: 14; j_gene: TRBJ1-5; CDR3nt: TGTGCCAGCAGCCGGACAGGGATTAATCAGCCCCAGCATTTT; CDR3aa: CASSRTGINQPQHF
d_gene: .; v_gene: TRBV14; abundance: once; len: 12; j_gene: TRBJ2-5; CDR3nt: TGTGCCAGCAGCCTCTCCCTCGAGACCCAGTACTTC; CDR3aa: CASSLSLETQYF
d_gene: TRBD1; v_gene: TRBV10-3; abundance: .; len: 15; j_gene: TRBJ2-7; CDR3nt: TGTGCCATCAGTGATCAGGGACAGGCCGCCTACGAGCAGTACTTC; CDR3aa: CAISDQGQAAYEQYF
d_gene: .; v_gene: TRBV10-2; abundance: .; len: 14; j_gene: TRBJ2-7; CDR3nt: TGCGCCAGCAGTGAGTCGGGCAGGATCTACGAGCAGTACTTC; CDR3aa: CASSESGRIYEQYF
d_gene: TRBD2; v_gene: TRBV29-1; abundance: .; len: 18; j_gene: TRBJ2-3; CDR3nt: TGCAGCGCTGAGCCGGGACTAGCGGGAGGAAGGGGCACAGATACGCAGTATTTT; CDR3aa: CSAEPGLAGGRGTDTQYF
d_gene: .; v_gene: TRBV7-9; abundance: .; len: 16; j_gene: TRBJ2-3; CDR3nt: TGTGCCAGCAGCCCACCTGGCAGCCCCAGCACAGATACGCAGTATTTT; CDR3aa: CASSPPGSPSTDTQYF
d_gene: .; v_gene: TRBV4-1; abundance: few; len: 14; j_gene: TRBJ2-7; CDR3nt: TGCGCCAGCAGCCAAGATCCTACTCACAGTGAGCAGTACTTC; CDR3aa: CASSQDPTHSEQYF
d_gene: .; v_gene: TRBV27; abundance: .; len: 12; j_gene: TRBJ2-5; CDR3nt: TGTGCCAGCAGTGGTAGCTTGGAGACCCAGTACTTC; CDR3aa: CASSGSLETQYF
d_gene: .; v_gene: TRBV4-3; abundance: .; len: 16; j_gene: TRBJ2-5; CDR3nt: TGCGCCAGCAGCCAAGATTGGACAAGGGCCCAAGAGACCCAGTACTTC; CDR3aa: CASSQDWTRAQETQYF
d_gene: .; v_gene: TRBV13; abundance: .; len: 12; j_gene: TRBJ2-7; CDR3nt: TGTGCCAGCAGCGATAGTACCTACGAGCAGTACTTC; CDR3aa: CASSDSTYEQYF
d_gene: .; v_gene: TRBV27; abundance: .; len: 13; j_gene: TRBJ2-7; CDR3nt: TGTGCCAGCAGTTTAAGTAGCACCTACGAGCAGTACTTC; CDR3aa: CASSLSSTYEQYF
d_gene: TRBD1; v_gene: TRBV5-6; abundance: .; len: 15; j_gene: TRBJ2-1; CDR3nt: TGTGCCAGCAGCGCGCCGGGACAGCCCTACAATGAGCAGTTCTTC; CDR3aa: CASSAPGQPYNEQFF
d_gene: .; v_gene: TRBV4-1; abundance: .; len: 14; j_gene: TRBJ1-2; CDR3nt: TGCGCCAGCAGCCCTAGGGCAGGGGACTATGGCTACACCTTC; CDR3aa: CASSPRAGDYGYTF
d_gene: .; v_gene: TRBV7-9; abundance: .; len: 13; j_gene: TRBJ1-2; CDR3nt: TGTGCCAGCAGCTTAGGGTCTGACTATGGCTACACCTTC; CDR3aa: CASSLGSDYGYTF
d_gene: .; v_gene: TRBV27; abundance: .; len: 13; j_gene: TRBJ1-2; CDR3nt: TGTGCCAGCAGTCAGGCGGGCGGGGATGGCTACACCTTC; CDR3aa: CASSQAGGDGYTF
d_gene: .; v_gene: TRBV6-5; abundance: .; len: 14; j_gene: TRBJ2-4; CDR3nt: TGTGCCAGCAGCGGAGGGGGCCCCAAAAACATTCAGTACTTC; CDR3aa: CASSGGGPKNIQYF
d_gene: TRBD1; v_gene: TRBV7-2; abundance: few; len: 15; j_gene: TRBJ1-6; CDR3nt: TGTGCCAGCAGCAACCAACAGGGGATGCATTCACCCCTCCACTTT; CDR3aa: CASSNQQGMHSPLHF
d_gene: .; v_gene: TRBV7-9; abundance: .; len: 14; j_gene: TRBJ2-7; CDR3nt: TGTGCCAGCAGCTTAGGAGGGGGGGCCTACGAGCAGTACTTC; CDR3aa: CASSLGGGAYEQYF
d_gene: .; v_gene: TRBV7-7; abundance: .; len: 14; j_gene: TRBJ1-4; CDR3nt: TGTGCTAGCAGCTTAGGTTGGGGGGATGAAAAACTGTTTTTT; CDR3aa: CASSLGWGDEKLFF
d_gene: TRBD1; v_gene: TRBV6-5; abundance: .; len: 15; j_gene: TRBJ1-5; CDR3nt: TGTGCCAGCAGTCAAACAGGGGGAAGCAATCAGCCCCAGCATTTT; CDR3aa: CASSQTGGSNQPQHF
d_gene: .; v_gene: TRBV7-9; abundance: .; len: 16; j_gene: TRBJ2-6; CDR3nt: TGTGCCAGCAGCTCGTTTCTGGGAAATGGGGCCAACGTCCTGACTTTC; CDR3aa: CASSSFLGNGANVLTF
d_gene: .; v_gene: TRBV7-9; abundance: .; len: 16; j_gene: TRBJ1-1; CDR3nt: TGTGCCAGCAGCTTGGTTCGGGACGAAAAAAACACTGAAGCTTTCTTT; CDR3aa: CASSLVRDEKNTEAFF
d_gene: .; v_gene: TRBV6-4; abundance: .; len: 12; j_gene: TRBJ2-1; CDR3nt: TGTGCCAGCAGTGACTCGATGAATGAGCAGTTCTTC; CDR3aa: CASSDSMNEQFF
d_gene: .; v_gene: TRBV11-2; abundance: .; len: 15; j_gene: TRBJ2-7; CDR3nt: TGTGCCAGCAGCTTAGATCCCGGGACTTTATACGAGCAGTACTTC; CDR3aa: CASSLDPGTLYEQYF
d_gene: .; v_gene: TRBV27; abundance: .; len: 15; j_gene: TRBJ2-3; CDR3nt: TGTGCCAGCAGTCATAGCCCCCTCGGCACAGATACGCAGTATTTT; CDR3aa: CASSHSPLGTDTQYF
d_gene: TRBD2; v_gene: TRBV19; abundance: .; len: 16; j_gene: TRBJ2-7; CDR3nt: TGTGCCAGTAGTATTAGGCTGGGACTAGCGAGATACGAGCAGTACTTC; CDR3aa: CASSIRLGLARYEQYF
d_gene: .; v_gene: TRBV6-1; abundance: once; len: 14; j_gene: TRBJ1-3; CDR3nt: TGTGCCAGCATGGGCGGGAGCTCTGGAAACACCATATATTTT; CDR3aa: CASMGGSSGNTIYF
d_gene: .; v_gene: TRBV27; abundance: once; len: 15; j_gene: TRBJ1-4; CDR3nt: TGTGCCAGCAGTTTTAGCACAACAACTAATGAAAAACTGTTTTTT; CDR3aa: CASSFSTTTNEKLFF
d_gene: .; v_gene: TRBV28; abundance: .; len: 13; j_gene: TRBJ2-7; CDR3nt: TGTGCCAGCAACGGTCAGGGAATGTACGAGCAGTACTTC; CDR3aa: CASNGQGMYEQYF
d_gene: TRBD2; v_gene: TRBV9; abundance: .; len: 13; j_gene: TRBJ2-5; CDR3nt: TGTGCCAGCGGCGGGGGGGCCGGAGAGACCCAGTACTTC; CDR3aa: CASGGGAGETQYF
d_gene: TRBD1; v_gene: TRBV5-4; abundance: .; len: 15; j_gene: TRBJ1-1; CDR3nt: TGTGCCAGCAGCCCGGGCGCAGGGGGCGGGACTGAAGCTTTCTTT; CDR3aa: CASSPGAGGGTEAFF
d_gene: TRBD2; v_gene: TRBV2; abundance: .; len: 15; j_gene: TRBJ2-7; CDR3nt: TGTGCCAGCTCAACCTCTAGCGGGTTATCCTACGAGCAGTACTTC; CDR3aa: CASSTSSGLSYEQYF
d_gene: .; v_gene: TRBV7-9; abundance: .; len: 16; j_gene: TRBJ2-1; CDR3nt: TGTGCCAGCAGCTTAGCTTGGGGGGCATTGAACAATGAGCAGTTCTTC; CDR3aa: CASSLAWGALNNEQFF